The 28 T cell receptor beta chains below all came from one sample that was sequenced in a study of monozygotic twins with inflammatory bowel disease. Reprocessing the 5' RACE reads, TCRdb reports a single entry for every CDR3 protein and omits DNA. The sample has around 210,000 distinct CDR3 sequences. Sequenced sample: blood. Receptors originate from a human donor with ulcerative colitis or Crohn's disease, or a healthy co-twin of an affected twin (not recorded which).

The chain combines TRBV7-9 with TRBJ2-1; checking the TCRdb D call of TRBD1 is not possible without DNA. The CDR3 contains 16 residues. Germline CDR1 is SEHNR and CDR2 is FQNEAQ (reference sequence). CDR3: CASSLGTGGIYNEQFF. The full variable domain, with the rest looked up from reference TRBV7-9 and TRBJ2-1, is DTGVSQNPRHKITKRGQNVTFRCDPISEHNRLYWYRQTLGQGPEFLTYFQNEAQLEKSRLLSDRFSAERPKGSFSTLEIQRTEQGDSAMYLCASSLGTGGIYNEQFFGPGTRLTVL.

The gene calls are TRBV5-1 and TRBJ2-3; the D call of TRBD2 rests on TCRdb alone, since no DNA is present to check it. This CDR3 spans 16 amino acids. In germline, CDR1 is SGHRS, CDR2 YFSETQ. This chain's CDR3 is CASSSGLAGVLDTQYF.

This rearrangement joins TRBV4-3 to TRBJ2-1. The CDR3 length is 15 residues. Germline V gene data show CDR1 as LGHNA and CDR2 as YSLEER. The CDR3 spells CASSQELLSYNEQFF.

The CDR3 loop reads CSALMGPPMSTDTQYF. The chain combines TRBV20-1 with TRBJ2-3; TCRdb calls TRBD1, which cannot be checked without DNA. In germline, CDR1 is DFQATT, CDR2 SNEGSKA (reference sequence). The CDR3 covers 16 residues.

The chain links TRBV7-2 to TRBJ1-1; there is no DNA to check the TCRdb D call of TRBD1. The CDR3 length is 14 residues. The germline V gene has CDR1 SGHTA and CDR2 FQGNSA. The CDR3 region is CASSLDDRVERAFF.

V and J are TRBV29-1 and TRBJ2-3; lacking DNA, the TRBD2 call made by TCRdb goes unchecked. The CDR3 covers 12 residues. Germline CDR1 SQVTM, CDR2 ANQGSEA. The CDR3 region is CSVERGGDTQYF.

The chain combines TRBV12-3 or TRBV12-4 with TRBJ2-5. The CDR3 consists of 12 residues. The CDR3 loop reads CASSLGLETQYF.

The genes are TRBV19 and TRBJ2-2; TCRdb's D gene call, TRBD2, goes unchecked for lack of DNA. The germline gives CDR1 LNHDA, CDR2 SQIVND (reference sequence). The length of the CDR3 is 16 residues. CDR3 residues: CASSAPSGGRTGELFF.

The CDR3 spells CASSQVVSQPQHF. The chain couples TRBV4-1 to TRBJ1-5. Germline V gene sequence: CDR1 MGHRA, CDR2 YSYEKL. The CDR3 runs 13 residues.

The chain couples TRBV7-9 to TRBJ2-7; TCRdb proposes TRBD2, but this gene call is untestable without DNA. CDR3 size: 14 residues. Germline V gene data show CDR1 as SEHNR and CDR2 as FQNEAQ (reference sequence). CDR3 sequence reads: CASSFQGQRYEQYF.

The CDR3 is CASSFSAVDGYTF. The rearrangement links TRBV7-9 to TRBJ1-2. The CDR3 consists of 13 residues. Per the germline V gene, CDR1 is SEHNR and CDR2 is FQNEAQ (reference sequence).

The chain combines TRBV18 with TRBJ2-7; TCRdb's D call, TRBD1, is unchecked because there is no DNA. CDR1 is KGHSH and CDR2 is LQKENI in the germline V gene. The CDR3 is 16 residues long. CDR3 amino acids: CTSSPRLGTQAYEQYF.

V usage is TRBV20-1 and J usage is TRBJ2-1; TCRdb's assignment of TRBD2 cannot be checked, as there is no DNA. CDR1 is DFQATT and CDR2 is SNEGSKA in the germline V gene (reference sequence). The CDR3 runs to 17 residues. The CDR3 loop reads CSARRPWPAGDDNEQFF.

V usage is TRBV2 and J usage is TRBJ2-3; TCRdb calls TRBD2, which cannot be checked without DNA. Germline CDR1 reads SNHLY; CDR2 reads FYNNEI. This CDR3 spans 16 amino acids. CDR3: CASSTPDFRSTDTQYF.

The chain has TRBV12-3 or TRBV12-4 and TRBJ1-6; TCRdb's D call, TRBD1, is unchecked because there is no DNA. This CDR3 is built from 16 residues. The CDR3 loop is CASSPRWGVYNSPLHF.

This chain uses TRBV20-1 with TRBJ2-7; the TCRdb D gene call, TRBD2, has no DNA to confirm it. Germline V gives CDR1 DFQATT, CDR2 SNEGSKA (reference sequence). The CDR3 spans 14 residues. CDR3 region: CSARVPASGYEQYF.

The V and J genes are TRBV27 and TRBJ2-7; TCRdb returns TRBD2, unconfirmable since there is no DNA. The germline gives CDR1 MNHEY, CDR2 SMNVEV (reference sequence). There are 16 residues in the CDR3. The CDR3: CASSSALAGVLYEQYF.

This sequence joins TRBV4-3 and TRBJ1-1; TCRdb indicates TRBD1, and absent DNA this call remains unverified. The CDR3 length is 16 residues. Germline loops: CDR1 LGHNA, CDR2 YSLEER. CDR3 loop: CASSPHVTAQNTEAFF.

CDR3 sequence reads: CASSLGWDRENIQYF. The rearrangement uses TRBV5-6 and TRBJ2-4; TCRdb picks TRBD1, but there is no DNA to check that call. The CDR3 is made up of 15 amino acids. In germline, CDR1 is SGHDT, CDR2 YYEEEE.

This chain uses TRBV7-2 with TRBJ1-1. CDR1 SGHTA and CDR2 FQGNSA come from the germline V gene. This CDR3 contains 15 residues. CDR3 sequence reads: CASTFFGSANTEAFF.

V usage is TRBV28 and J usage is TRBJ1-2; TCRdb outputs TRBD1, but without DNA this stays unchecked. From germline, CDR1 is MDHEN and CDR2 SYDVKM. The CDR3 loop spans 18 amino acids. CDR3 region: CASSSPSGVGGGSYGYTF.

The genes are TRBV12-3 or TRBV12-4 and TRBJ2-1. The CDR3 is 12 residues long. CDR3 in amino acids: CASSFRVSEQFF.

The chain recombines TRBV14 with TRBJ1-1; TCRdb reports TRBD1, a call that lacks DNA to check it against. Germline V gene lookup returns CDR1 SGHDN and CDR2 FVKESK. The CDR3 has 14 residues. CDR3 residues: CASSQVLSGGFPFF.

The chain combines TRBV7-9 with TRBJ1-1; TCRdb lists TRBD1, though no DNA is available to test this call. The CDR3 is 14 residues long. Germline assignment: CDR1 SEHNR and CDR2 FQNEAQ (reference sequence). CDR3 amino acids: CASSRSQQGPEAFF.

The V and J genes are TRBV18 and TRBJ1-2; TCRdb indicates TRBD1, and absent DNA this call remains unverified. The CDR3 loop spans 16 amino acids. In germline, CDR1 is KGHSH, CDR2 LQKENI. The chain's CDR3 is CASSPTGQGANYGYTF.

This chain connects TRBV12-3 or TRBV12-4 to TRBJ1-2. The CDR3 contains 15 residues. The chain's CDR3 is CASSVHEGGNYGYTF.

This chain connects TRBV5-1 to TRBJ1-1. This CDR3 has 15 residues. Germline lookup yields CDR1 SGHRS and CDR2 YFSETQ. The CDR3 is CASTARTDMNTEAFF.

The chain uses TRBV5-1 and TRBJ2-1; TCRdb proposes TRBD2, but this gene call is untestable without DNA. The length of the CDR3 is 17 residues. The germline V gene has CDR1 SGHRS and CDR2 YFSETQ. The CDR3 loop reads CASSFREGTSGWNEQFF.